The 29 T cell receptor beta chains reported below all come from one sample, sequenced in a study of post-analysis software for immune sequencing data. Findings and limits, study-wide: Compared with controls, patients had more of 4 or 5 TRBV segments, including TRBV5-6, TRBV5-1 and TRBV20-1.

These receptors' antigens are unknown. TCR beta cDNA libraries had unique molecular identifiers. TCRdb processed the PCR reads anew with MiXCR; each CDR3 protein has one entry. The sample has some 190,000 distinct CDR3 sequences; approximately 30% are singletons. Sequencing was done on a sample of blood. The receptors were sampled from a girl aged 2-17 years with multiple sclerosis.

The sample holds many counts of this clonotype. The chain couples TRBV7-2 to TRBJ2-5; D is ambiguous. Germline CDR1 is SGHTA and CDR2 is FQGNSA. This CDR3 is built from 15 residues. Deletions cut 1 base from V and 2 bases from J, with 11 bases between. CDR3 in amino acids: CASSLGPWEQETQYF. The CDR3, as DNA: TGTGCCAGCAGCTTAGGTCCCTGGGAACAAGAGACCCAGTACTTC.

By its share, this clonotype is medium-sized. V and J are TRBV4-1 and TRBJ2-3; TRBD2 might be the D (5 bases). The V end was cut by 0 bases, the J end by 6 bases, with 19 bases between. CDR3 length: 17 amino acids. Germline lookup yields CDR1 MGHRA and CDR2 YSYEKL. The CDR3 loop reads CASSQEGGGTVRDTQYF. The CDR3 bases are TGCGCCAGCAGCCAAGAAGGAGGCGGAACCGTCAGGGATACGCAGTATTTT.

The genes are TRBV7-9 and TRBJ2-5, with 9 bases identical to TRBD1. V dropped 1 base and J dropped 5; count of bases not matched to a gene: 5. The CDR3 spans 15 residues. Germline CDR1 and CDR2: SEHNR and FQNEAQ (reference sequence). In nucleotides, the CDR3 is TGTGCCAGCAGCTTAGATACAGGGGGCCGCGAGACCCAGTACTTC. Residues: CASSLDTGGRETQYF. Filled out from reference TRBV7-9 and TRBJ2-5, the complete variable domain reads DTGVSQNPRHKITKRGQNVTFRCDPISEHNRLYWYRQTLGQGPEFLTYFQNEAQLEKSRLLSDRFSAERPKGSFSTLEIQRTEQGDSAMYLCASSLDTGGRETQYFGPGTRLLVL.

The J gene is TRBJ1-1, the V gene TRBV12-3 or TRBV12-4; D is undetermined. V gave up 6 bases and J gave up 1 base, with 9 bases separating them. The CDR3 extends over 13 amino acids. This CDR3 reads CASRLQRNTEAFF. CDR3 nucleotide sequence: TGTGCCAGCAGACTCCAGAGGAACACTGAAGCTTTCTTT.

As regards this clonotype: A junction end diverges from the germline sequence, so it may reflect a read error. The chain has TRBV20-1 and TRBJ1-4; D might be TRBD1 (6 bases). The CDR3 covers 16 residues. CDR1 is DFQATT, CDR2 SNEGSKA, per germline (reference sequence). The CDR3, as DNA: TGCAGTGCTAGAGATCCCGGGGGGGCCTCTAATGGAAAACTGTTTTTT. Amino acids: CSARDPGGASNGKLFF.

This chain joins TRBV20-1 and TRBJ1-5; 8 positions agree with TRBD1. V was clipped by 5 bases and J by 1 base; unmatched bases: 4. CDR1 is DFQATT and CDR2 is SNEGSKA in the germline V gene (reference sequence). The CDR3 has 14 amino acids. As DNA, the CDR3 is TGCAGTGCTGTTCCAGGGGGCAGCAATCAGCCCCAGCATTTT. It encodes CSAVPGGSNQPQHF.

This chain links TRBV20-1 with TRBJ2-1; D call uncertain. V lost 3 bases, J lost 0 bases, and 15 bases lay in between. This CDR3 has 16 amino acids. Germline V CDR1 and CDR2: DFQATT, SNEGSKA (reference sequence). CDR3 sequence reads: CSARPRTSRSYNEQFF. The DNA of the CDR3 is TGCAGTGCTAGGCCCCGAACTTCCCGCTCCTACAATGAGCAGTTCTTC.

This clonotype has a count of ten or more. J is TRBJ2-3 and V is TRBV24-1; 8 bases are shared with TRBD1. Looked up from germline, CDR1 is KGHDR and CDR2 is SFDVKD. The CDR3 has 14 amino acids. With V trimmed by 4 bases and J by 3 bases, 2 bases remained unmatched. Written as DNA, the CDR3 is TGTGCCACCAGTGAACGGACAGGGACAGATACGCAGTATTTT. Translated, it gives CATSERTGTDTQYF.

V gene TRBV29-1 combines with J gene TRBJ2-7; D unresolved. From germline, CDR1 is SQVTM and CDR2 ANQGSEA. This CDR3 is 10 amino acids long. With 8 bases removed from V and 10 bases from J, the gap between germline ends came to 15 bases. The CDR3, as DNA: TGCAGCAACCAATTTTGTACCCAGTACTTC. This gives the protein CSNQFCTQYF.

A remark on this clonotype: One end of the junction does not line up with germline, which may come from a read error. The V and J genes are TRBV10-3 and TRBJ2-5, with D tentatively TRBD1 (6 bases). The CDR3 contains 13 residues. The germline V gene encodes CDR1 ENHRY and CDR2 SYGVKD. CDR3 DNA: TGTGCCATCAGTACAGGGATCCAAGAGACCCGGTACTTC. It is translated as CAISTGIQETRYF.

This clonotype was seen repeatedly, ten times or more. This chain joins TRBV29-1 and TRBJ2-7; 9 bases fit TRBD1. The germline CDR1 and CDR2 sequences are SQVTM and ANQGSEA. The CDR3 length is 17 residues. The V segment lost 4 bases and the J segment 5 bases; nucleotides outside the gene matches: 18. The DNA for the CDR3 is TGCAGCGTTGTTCCACAGGGGGCTAATCTAGGGCCGAACGAGCAGTACTTC. The encoded protein is CSVVPQGANLGPNEQYF.

Comments on this clonotype: A much bigger clone sits one base away, suggesting this may be a read error. The chain uses TRBV5-1 and TRBJ2-5, with D possibly called TRBD1 or TRBD2 (5 bases each). Germline V lookup: CDR1 SGHRS, CDR2 YFSETQ. The CDR3 runs to 13 residues. CDR3 nucleotide sequence: TGCACCAGCAGCGAGGGGAACCAAGAGACCCAGTACTTC. Amino acids: CTSSEGNQETQYF.

This clonotype was counted between two and nine times. This chain uses TRBV11-2 with TRBJ2-5; 12 bases fit TRBD1. The V gene's germline CDR1 is SGHAT and CDR2 FQNNGV. Trimming took 5 bases from V and 4 from J; bases not matched to a gene: 5. This CDR3 is 15 amino acids long. The CDR3 here is CASSRGQGARETQYF. Here the CDR3 DNA reads TGTGCCAGCAGCCGGGGACAGGGGGCGCGAGAGACCCAGTACTTC. Filled out from reference TRBV11-2 and TRBJ2-5, the complete variable domain reads EAGVAQSPRYKIIEKRQSVAFWCNPISGHATLYWYQQILGQGPKLLIQFQNNGVVDDSQLPKDRFSAERLKGVDSTLKIQPAKLEDSAVYLCASSRGQGARETQYFGPGTRLLVL.

Concerning this clonotype: One base away lies a much larger clone, so this may be a sequencing read error. The chain carries TRBV7-7 and TRBJ2-1; a possible D gene is TRBD1 (6 bases). This CDR3 comprises 14 residues. Germline V lookup: CDR1 SSHAT, CDR2 FNYEAQ (reference sequence). The CDR3: CASSLNAGQGTQFF. CDR3 sequence (DNA): TGTGCTAGCAGCTTAAACGCCGGGCAGGGGACCCAGTTCTTC.

Comment on this clonotype: This sequence may be a read error, since a much larger clone differs from it by one base. The rearrangement joins TRBV5-1 to TRBJ2-7; 7 nucleotides agree with TRBD2. CDR1 SGHRS and CDR2 YFSETQ come from the germline V gene. This CDR3 comprises 13 residues. In DNA, the CDR3 is TGCGCCAGCAGTGGCGGGAGACATTACGAGCGGTACTTC. This encodes CASSGGRHYERYF.

Ten or more counts support this clonotype. This rearrangement joins TRBV29-1 to TRBJ1-2; TRBD1 might be the D (6 bases). Looked up from germline, CDR1 is SQVTM and CDR2 is ANQGSEA. V lost 4 bases and J lost 4, with 25 bases in between. The CDR3 is 17 residues long. CDR3 coding DNA: TGCAGCGTTGTGCCCCAGGGGTCGGCTCAGAACTCCTATGGCTACACCTTC. Its translation is CSVVPQGSAQNSYGYTF. Looking up the rest from reference TRBV29-1 and TRBJ1-2 gives the full variable domain: SAVISQKPSRDICQRGTSLTIQCQVDSQVTMMFWYRQQPGQSLTLIATANQGSEATYESGFVIDKFPISRPNLTFSTLTVSNMSPEDSSIYLCSVVPQGSAQNSYGYTFGSGTRLTVV.

This clonotype has a count of ten or more. Germline is not matched at one junction end, which may reflect a read error. The V gene is TRBV29-1, the J gene TRBJ2-7; D unresolved. The CDR3 sequence is 12 residues long. CDR1 SQVTM and CDR2 ANQGSEA come from the germline V gene. The CDR3 protein is CGVEDGSYEQYF. CDR3 nucleotides: TGCGGCGTAGAGGACGGATCCTACGAGCAGTACTTC.

The table lists this clonotype with many counts. V and J are TRBV6-2 or TRBV6-3 and TRBJ2-5; perhaps D is TRBD1 or TRBD2 (5 bases each). CDR1 is MNHEY, CDR2 SVGEGT, per germline. V was pared by 5 bases and J by 1 base, with 11 bases between. CDR3 length equals 14 residues. Here the CDR3 reads CASSQTGPQETQYF. The CDR3 DNA reads TGTGCCAGCAGTCAAACGGGACCCCAAGAGACCCAGTACTTC.

This clonotype was recorded a few times. The rearrangement links TRBV6-5 to TRBJ2-2; TRBD1 might be the D (5 bases). Germline V gene sequence: CDR1 MNHEY, CDR2 SVGAGI. CDR3 length: 14 amino acids. The V end lost 2 bases, the J end lost 4 bases, and 8 bases lay between the germline ends. The CDR3: CASSYGQITGELFF. CDR3 in DNA: TGTGCCAGCAGTTACGGACAAATCACCGGGGAGCTGTTTTTT.

In its sample, this clonotype was seen many times. V gene TRBV6-5 combines with J gene TRBJ2-7; D perhaps matches TRBD2 (6 bases). This CDR3 has 15 residues. Germline V gives CDR1 MNHEY, CDR2 SVGAGI. The ends were cut back, 8 bases at V and 4 bases at J, with 21 bases in the middle. This chain's CDR3 is CASLGMEKAGYEQYF. The CDR3 DNA sequence: TGTGCCAGCTTGGGTATGGAAAAGGCGGGATACGAGCAGTACTTC.

Turning to this clonotype: A much larger clone differs from this one at a single base, so this may be a read error. The rearrangement links TRBV5-5 to TRBJ2-7; 8 bases are shared with TRBD1. CDR3 size: 16 residues. The ends lost 4 bases at V and 3 bases at J; junction bases unmatched: 12. Germline lookup yields CDR1 SGHKS and CDR2 YYEKEE (reference sequence). The chain's CDR3 is CASSRAWTGNGYEQYF. The CDR3 DNA reads TGTGCCAGCAGCAGAGCCTGGACAGGGAATGGCTACGAGCAGTACTTC.

The CDR3 loop is CASIKGNGYSPQHF. Written as DNA, the CDR3 is TGCGCCAGCATAAAAGGGAACGGATATTCGCCCCAGCATTTT. This rearrangement joins TRBV10-1 to TRBJ1-5; D ambiguous. Trimming stripped 7 bases from V and 9 bases from J, with 19 bases between. Germline assignment: CDR1 WNHNN and CDR2 SYGVQD (reference sequence). The CDR3 spans 14 residues.

This clonotype has just a few counts. The chain employs TRBV18 and TRBJ1-2, with D possibly matching TRBD1 (5 bases). V was trimmed by 5 bases and J by 0 bases, leaving 13 bases between them. The CDR3 runs 15 residues. Germline V gene lookup returns CDR1 KGHSH and CDR2 LQKENI. CDR3 residues: CASSETDTSNYGYTF. In DNA form, the CDR3 reads TGTGCCAGCTCAGAGACAGACACTTCTAACTATGGCTACACCTTC.

This clonotype was observed a few times. This chain uses TRBV6-6 with TRBJ2-7, with 7 bases matching TRBD1. V lost 1 base to trimming and J lost 7 bases; unmatched junction nucleotides: 13. This CDR3 is 16 amino acids long. CDR1 is MNHNY, CDR2 SVGAGI, per germline (reference sequence). Written as DNA, the CDR3 is TGTGCCAGCAGTTACTACCTAGGACAGGATCAGTATGAGCAGTACTTC. Translating gives CASSYYLGQDQYEQYF.

This clonotype was detected many times. The V call is TRBV7-9, the J call TRBJ2-1, with D tentatively TRBD2 (6 bases). The CDR3 is made up of 11 amino acids. Looked up from germline, CDR1 is SEHNR and CDR2 is FQNEAQ (reference sequence). Trimming pared 1 base from V and 12 bases from J, leaving 7 bases between. CDR3 sequence reads: CASSLGDSQFF. CDR3 nucleotide sequence: TGTGCCAGCAGCTTAGGGGACTCGCAGTTCTTC.

This clonotype was recorded a few times. The rearrangement joins TRBV7-2 to TRBJ2-2, with 8 bases that match TRBD2. The V gene's germline CDR1 is SGHTA and CDR2 FQGNSA. This CDR3 has 15 residues. Trimming at V came to 3 bases and at J to 3 bases, leaving 3 bases not matched to a gene. Written as DNA, the CDR3 is TGTGCCAGCAGCTTCCGGACTAGCTACACCGGGGAGCTGTTTTTT. It specifies CASSFRTSYTGELFF.

The V and J genes are TRBV27 and TRBJ2-1; 7 bases match TRBD2. The germline V gene has CDR1 MNHEY and CDR2 SMNVEV (reference sequence). The V and J ends lost 2 bases and 15 bases, in that order; junction bases with no gene match: 16. The CDR3 is 15 residues long. The CDR3 spells CASSLGAGRGETLFF. DNA for the CDR3: TGTGCCAGCAGTTTAGGCGCGGGGAGGGGAGAGACCCTGTTCTTC.

In this sample, this clonotype turned up a few times. V is TRBV5-6 and J is TRBJ2-3; 14 bases fit TRBD2. The trim removed 5 bases at V and 5 bases at J, leaving 4 bases unmatched. CDR1 and CDR2 (germline): SGHDT, YYEEEE. The length of the CDR3 is 15 residues. This chain's CDR3 is CASSWGLAGVDTQYF. Here the CDR3 DNA reads TGTGCCAGCAGTTGGGGACTAGCGGGGGTAGATACGCAGTATTTT.

This clonotype was seen a handful of times. This chain connects TRBV14 to TRBJ1-1; D call uncertain. Germline V gene lookup returns CDR1 SGHDN and CDR2 FVKESK. The CDR3 loop spans 16 amino acids. The V gene lost 1 base and the J gene lost 1 base, with 13 bases spanning the gap. CDR3 bases: TGTGCCAGCAGCCAAGGCGGGCTCTTGGGGAACACTGAAGCTTTCTTT. Translation gives CASSQGGLLGNTEAFF.